The entry below describes one TCR beta chain. Its target is not known. CDR1 and CDR2 (germline): SGHTA, FQGNSA. Trimming shortened V by 2 bases and J by 6 bases, and 16 bases separated the two germline ends. This CDR3 has 15 amino acids. This record comes from a study of shared clonotypes between healthy human individuals. Whole-study findings and limits: Clonotypes shared by all four sorted-subset donors had higher generation probabilities than non-shared clonotypes.

It was across several immunoSEQ plates that each subset's genomic DNA was evenly split. The data were produced by immunoSEQ multiplex PCR, yet TCRdb's version contains in-frame clones alone and is incomplete. Here the sample spans about 960,000 clones, 76% being singletons. Donors were Caucasian adults residing in Nashville, Tennessee, USA. The authors divided CD4+ cells into CD45RA+ naive and CD45RA-negative memory subsets. The rearrangement joins TRBV7-2 to TRBJ1-1; D might be TRBD1 (6 bases). This clonotype originated in a young man in good health. Sequencing was carried out using memory CD4+ T cells sorted from blood. As for subset: CD45RA-negative fraction. The CDR3 nucleotides are TGTGCCAGCAGCTTAAATGCCGGGGGCAAAGCTGAAGCTTTCTTT. Amino acid sequence: CASSLNAGGKAEAFF.